This passage covers 25 T cell receptor beta chains from one sample sequenced in a study of cytomegalovirus exposure and HLA in healthy donors. Amplification used 60 Vbeta primers and 13 Jbeta primers. Method: immunoSEQ multiplex PCR; TCRdb's copy keeps in-frame clones and lacks some. The sample yields more than 150,000 clones, over 80% seen once. Sequencing input: PBMCs. Receptors originate from a girl aged 5-17 years in good health and CMV-seropositive.

The rearrangement joins TRBV7-2 to TRBJ1-1; 7 bases fit TRBD1. Germline V gene lookup returns CDR1 SGHTA and CDR2 FQGNSA. Trimming took 7 bases from V and 1 from J; bases not matched to a gene: 6. The CDR3 length is 14 residues. CDR3 sequence (DNA): TGTGCCAGCACCATCAGGGGGGAGAACACTGAAGCTTTCTTT. Translated, it gives CASTIRGENTEAFF. Complete variable domain (other parts from reference TRBV7-2 and TRBJ1-1): GAGVSQSPSNKVTEKGKDVELRCDPISGHTALYWYRQSLGQGLEFLIYFQGNSAPDKSGLPSDRFSAERTGGSVSTLTIQRTQQEDSAVYLCASTIRGENTEAFFGQGTRLTVV.

The rearrangement links TRBV5-1 to TRBJ2-2; maybe TRBD1 (6 bases). V lost 3 bases and J lost 4, with 16 bases in between. The germline V gene encodes CDR1 SGHRS and CDR2 YFSETQ. The CDR3 extends over 16 amino acids. This CDR3 is CASSSGDRELTGELFF. CDR3 DNA sequence: TGCGCCAGCAGCTCAGGGGACCGGGAACTCACCGGGGAGCTGTTTTTT.

The J gene is TRBJ1-6, the V gene TRBV30, with D uncertain. Germline V gives CDR1 GTSNPN, CDR2 SVGIG (reference sequence). CDR3 length: 12 residues. V lost 1 base and J 7 bases, leaving 5 bases between the germline ends. The CDR3 coding sequence is TGTGCCTGGAGTGCTCTCAATTCACCCCTCCACTTT. Translating it yields CAWSALNSPLHF.

The chain combines TRBV5-1 with TRBJ2-7, with 7 bases aligning to TRBD2. The junction had 10 bases not matched to a gene; V was cut back by 5 bases and J by 5 bases. The CDR3 consists of 14 residues. Germline V gene sequence: CDR1 SGHRS, CDR2 YFSETQ. As DNA, the CDR3 is TGCGCCAGCAGTAGGGCGGGAGTCATCAACGAGCAGTACTTC. Its translation: CASSRAGVINEQYF.

This rearrangement joins TRBV14 to TRBJ2-7; D is unresolved. The V gene's germline CDR1 is SGHDN and CDR2 FVKESK. V lost 0 bases to trimming and J lost 3 bases, with 9 bases between them. The CDR3 length is 14 residues. The CDR3 protein is CASSQDTQFYEQYF. The CDR3 bases are TGTGCCAGCAGCCAAGATACACAATTCTACGAGCAGTACTTC.

CDR3 loop: CASSSQPGQLTNQPQHF. The CDR3 DNA follows: TGTGCCAGCAGCTCACAACCGGGACAGCTAACTAATCAGCCCCAGCATTTT. The chain employs TRBV7-2 and TRBJ1-5, with TRBD1 matching 7 bases. This CDR3 contains 17 residues. Germline loops: CDR1 SGHTA, CDR2 FQGNSA. V shed 4 bases and J 4 bases; nucleotides not matched to a gene: 13. Full variable domain (missing parts from reference TRBV7-2 and TRBJ1-5): GAGVSQSPSNKVTEKGKDVELRCDPISGHTALYWYRQSLGQGLEFLIYFQGNSAPDKSGLPSDRFSAERTGGSVSTLTIQRTQQEDSAVYLCASSSQPGQLTNQPQHFGDGTRLSIL.

On this clone: The same CDR3 is also encoded by other DNA sequences in this sample. The rearrangement joins TRBV29-1 to TRBJ1-4, with TRBD1 matching over 7 bases. The CDR3 sequence is 13 residues long. Germline V gives CDR1 SQVTM, CDR2 ANQGSEA. With 6 bases clipped from V and 0 bases from J, the junction kept 1 base outside the gene matches. CDR3 DNA: TGCAGCGTGCAGGGGGCAACTAATGAAAAACTGTTTTTT. Translation gives CSVQGATNEKLFF.

The chain has TRBV7-2 and TRBJ1-5; 7 nucleotides align to TRBD1. Germline V lookup: CDR1 SGHTA, CDR2 FQGNSA. With 6 bases clipped from V and 5 bases from J, the junction kept 4 bases outside the gene matches. This CDR3 comprises 13 residues. Written as DNA, the CDR3 is TGTGCCAGCAGACCCGACAGGGATCAGCCCCAGCATTTT. This translates into CASRPDRDQPQHF.

This chain connects TRBV18 to TRBJ2-7, with no clear D. V was trimmed by 2 bases and J by 6 bases, leaving 14 bases between them. CDR3 length: 14 residues. Germline V gene data show CDR1 as KGHSH and CDR2 as LQKENI. Here the CDR3 DNA reads TGTGCCAGCTCACCAGCGGAGTTCTATGGCGAGCAGTACTTC. Translated, it gives CASSPAEFYGEQYF.

This clone was found a few times. The chain has TRBV29-1 and TRBJ2-1, with 9 bases lining up with TRBD2. This CDR3 is 17 amino acids long. Trimming cost V 4 bases and J 0 bases; bases outside gene matches: 10. The germline gives CDR1 SQVTM, CDR2 ANQGSEA. The CDR3 coding sequence is TGCAGCGTTGCCCCAGGAGATAGCGGGAGCTCCTACAATGAGCAGTTCTTC. Protein: CSVAPGDSGSSYNEQFF.

The rearrangement joins TRBV5-4 to TRBJ1-4, with unresolved D. CDR3 length equals 13 residues. Germline values: CDR1 SGHNT, CDR2 YYREEE (reference sequence). V shed 2 bases and J shed 0 bases, with 2 bases lying between them. The CDR3 DNA sequence: TGTGCCAGCAGCTTCGCAACTAATGAAAAACTGTTTTTT. Translated, it gives CASSFATNEKLFF.

A single count supports this clone. This chain's CDR3 is CASRPQVIAVYNEQFF. CDR3 bases: TGTGCCAGCAGGCCTCAGGTAATAGCGGTTTACAATGAGCAGTTCTTC. The chain has TRBV7-9 and TRBJ2-1, with TRBD2 as a possible D gene (6 bases). This CDR3 region has 16 residues. Trimming shortened V by 6 bases and J by 4 bases, and 19 bases separated the two germline ends. The germline gives CDR1 SEHNR, CDR2 FQNEAQ (reference sequence).

CDR3 sequence (DNA): TGTGCCAGCTCAACTGACTACACCGGGACCGGGGAGCTGTTTTTT. Its translation is CASSTDYTGTGELFF. The chain recombines TRBV18 with TRBJ2-2; possibly TRBD2 for D (5 bases). Germline CDR1 and CDR2: KGHSH and LQKENI. V was cut by 5 bases and J by 5 bases, with 15 bases left in between. The CDR3 extends over 15 amino acids.

The chain links TRBV30 to TRBJ2-5; 9 nucleotides align to TRBD2. Germline CDR1 is GTSNPN and CDR2 is SVGIG (reference sequence). This CDR3 is built from 14 residues. The J segment lost 5 bases and the V segment lost 2 bases, leaving 6 bases of the junction unmatched. CDR3 in DNA: TGTGCCTGGAGTCCGTTTGCGGGAGGGGAGACCCAGTACTTC. It codes for CAWSPFAGGETQYF.

A single count supports this clone. V usage is TRBV19 and J usage is TRBJ1-2; 8 bases match TRBD1. In germline, CDR1 is LNHDA, CDR2 SQIVND (reference sequence). V shed 8 bases and J 1 base; nucleotides not matched to a gene: 6. This CDR3 spans 14 amino acids. DNA of the CDR3: TGTGCCAGTCTTCGGACAGGGCTTAACTATGGCTACACCTTC. This codes for CASLRTGLNYGYTF.

This rearrangement joins TRBV28 to TRBJ2-7, with 10 bases identical to TRBD2. CDR1 is MDHEN, CDR2 SYDVKM, per germline. The CDR3 is 15 residues long. The trim removed 6 bases at V and 2 bases at J, leaving 7 bases unmatched. The CDR3 nucleotides are TGTGCCAGCAGCCGGGGGACTAGCGTTCCCTACGAGCAGTACTTC. Its translation is CASSRGTSVPYEQYF.

The gene calls are TRBV10-2 and TRBJ2-7, with unresolved D. Per germline, CDR1 WSHSY and CDR2 SAAADI. This CDR3 is 11 amino acids long. V lost 5 bases, J lost 0 bases, and 2 bases lay in between. The DNA of the CDR3 is TGCGCCAGCAGTCACTCCTACGAGCAGTACTTC. This sequence encodes CASSHSYEQYF.

This clone was observed a few times. The gene calls are TRBV4-2 and TRBJ2-3; 7 bases fit TRBD1. Germline CDR1 reads LGHNA; CDR2 reads YNFKEQ. V lost 5 bases to trimming and J lost 5 bases; unmatched junction nucleotides: 7. This CDR3 is built from 14 residues. CDR3 residues: CASSTRQGEDTQYF. The CDR3 nucleotides are TGTGCCAGCAGCACGAGACAGGGTGAAGATACGCAGTATTTT.

The chain uses TRBV6-5 and TRBJ2-4, with D unclear. CDR3 length: 12 residues. CDR1 and CDR2 (germline): MNHEY, SVGAGI. V was clipped by 4 bases and J by 6 bases, with 7 bases between them. DNA of the CDR3: TGTGCCAGCAGTTCCCGACTAAACATTCAGTACTTC. Residues: CASSSRLNIQYF.

The rearrangement joins TRBV11-3 to TRBJ2-1; D perhaps matches TRBD2 (5 bases). Germline V gene data show CDR1 as SGHNT and CDR2 as YENEEA. The V end was cut by 1 base, the J end by 0 bases, with 10 bases between. CDR3 size: 16 residues. CDR3 sequence (DNA): TGTGCCAGCAGCTTAGGAGGGCCCTACTCCTACAATGAGCAGTTCTTC. Translating it yields CASSLGGPYSYNEQFF.

The chain recombines TRBV11-2 with TRBJ2-2, with D hard to call. V was clipped by 5 bases and J by 0 bases, with 13 bases between them. Germline V CDR1 and CDR2: SGHAT, FQNNGV. The CDR3 is made up of 16 amino acids. CDR3 protein: CASSPTRLANTGELFF. CDR3 in DNA: TGTGCCAGCAGCCCGACCCGACTCGCGAACACCGGGGAGCTGTTTTTT.

The chain combines TRBV4-1 with TRBJ2-5; a weak D match, TRBD2 (6 bases). The CDR3 has 15 residues. Germline loops: CDR1 MGHRA, CDR2 YSYEKL. Trimming cost V 4 bases and J 4 bases, with 16 bases left between them. CDR3 bases: TGCGCCAGCAGCCGGGGCGGGGTTCGTTCAGAGACCCAGTACTTC. Translated: CASSRGGVRSETQYF.

The chain joins TRBV18 to TRBJ2-5, with D perhaps TRBD1 (5 bases). Germline loops: CDR1 KGHSH, CDR2 LQKENI. V lost 4 bases and J 3 bases, leaving 9 bases between the germline ends. This CDR3 contains 13 residues. The CDR3 DNA reads TGTGCCAGCTCACAACAGGTTAAAGAGACCCAGTACTTC. Translating it yields CASSQQVKETQYF.

This sequence joins TRBV5-1 and TRBJ1-6; D gene unclear. Germline CDR1 is SGHRS and CDR2 is YFSETQ. V was clipped by 0 bases and J by 7 bases, with 11 bases between them. CDR3 length: 15 residues. The CDR3 region is CASSLDSPGNSPLHF. In DNA form, the CDR3 reads TGCGCCAGCAGCTTGGATTCCCCTGGCAATTCACCCCTCCACTTT.

The V call is TRBV5-5, the J call TRBJ1-5; TRBD1 agrees at 7 bases. V gave up 2 bases and J gave up 0 bases; unmatched junction bases: 5. CDR3 length equals 16 residues. The germline gives CDR1 SGHKS, CDR2 YYEKEE (reference sequence). The DNA for the CDR3 is TGTGCCAGCAGCTTCGGGACAGTCTATAGCAATCAGCCCCAGCATTTT. It translates to CASSFGTVYSNQPQHF.